This TCR beta chain was sequenced for a study of immune cell composition in non-small cell lung cancer. The study, taken as a whole, reports: Adenocarcinomas with higher top tumour-associated clone frequency had more reactive TILs.

Germline-derived CDR1 and CDR2 are MNHEY and SVGAGI. V lost 5 bases, J lost 6 bases, and 14 bases lay in between. This CDR3 region has 13 residues. As concerns this clone: Its antigen remains unidentified.

Sequencing used immunoSEQ multiplex PCR; TCRdb keeps in-frame clones, though not all of them. Among roughly 10,000 clones listed, 65% to 80% were seen once. Sequenced: lung tumor tissue. The chain uses TRBV6-5 and TRBJ2-7; D perhaps matches TRBD1 (6 bases). This TCR was recovered from a human donor with non-small cell lung cancer. The CDR3 DNA reads as TGTGCCAGCAGTAGACAGGAAGGGTTCGAGCAGTACTTC. Residues: CASSRQEGFEQYF.